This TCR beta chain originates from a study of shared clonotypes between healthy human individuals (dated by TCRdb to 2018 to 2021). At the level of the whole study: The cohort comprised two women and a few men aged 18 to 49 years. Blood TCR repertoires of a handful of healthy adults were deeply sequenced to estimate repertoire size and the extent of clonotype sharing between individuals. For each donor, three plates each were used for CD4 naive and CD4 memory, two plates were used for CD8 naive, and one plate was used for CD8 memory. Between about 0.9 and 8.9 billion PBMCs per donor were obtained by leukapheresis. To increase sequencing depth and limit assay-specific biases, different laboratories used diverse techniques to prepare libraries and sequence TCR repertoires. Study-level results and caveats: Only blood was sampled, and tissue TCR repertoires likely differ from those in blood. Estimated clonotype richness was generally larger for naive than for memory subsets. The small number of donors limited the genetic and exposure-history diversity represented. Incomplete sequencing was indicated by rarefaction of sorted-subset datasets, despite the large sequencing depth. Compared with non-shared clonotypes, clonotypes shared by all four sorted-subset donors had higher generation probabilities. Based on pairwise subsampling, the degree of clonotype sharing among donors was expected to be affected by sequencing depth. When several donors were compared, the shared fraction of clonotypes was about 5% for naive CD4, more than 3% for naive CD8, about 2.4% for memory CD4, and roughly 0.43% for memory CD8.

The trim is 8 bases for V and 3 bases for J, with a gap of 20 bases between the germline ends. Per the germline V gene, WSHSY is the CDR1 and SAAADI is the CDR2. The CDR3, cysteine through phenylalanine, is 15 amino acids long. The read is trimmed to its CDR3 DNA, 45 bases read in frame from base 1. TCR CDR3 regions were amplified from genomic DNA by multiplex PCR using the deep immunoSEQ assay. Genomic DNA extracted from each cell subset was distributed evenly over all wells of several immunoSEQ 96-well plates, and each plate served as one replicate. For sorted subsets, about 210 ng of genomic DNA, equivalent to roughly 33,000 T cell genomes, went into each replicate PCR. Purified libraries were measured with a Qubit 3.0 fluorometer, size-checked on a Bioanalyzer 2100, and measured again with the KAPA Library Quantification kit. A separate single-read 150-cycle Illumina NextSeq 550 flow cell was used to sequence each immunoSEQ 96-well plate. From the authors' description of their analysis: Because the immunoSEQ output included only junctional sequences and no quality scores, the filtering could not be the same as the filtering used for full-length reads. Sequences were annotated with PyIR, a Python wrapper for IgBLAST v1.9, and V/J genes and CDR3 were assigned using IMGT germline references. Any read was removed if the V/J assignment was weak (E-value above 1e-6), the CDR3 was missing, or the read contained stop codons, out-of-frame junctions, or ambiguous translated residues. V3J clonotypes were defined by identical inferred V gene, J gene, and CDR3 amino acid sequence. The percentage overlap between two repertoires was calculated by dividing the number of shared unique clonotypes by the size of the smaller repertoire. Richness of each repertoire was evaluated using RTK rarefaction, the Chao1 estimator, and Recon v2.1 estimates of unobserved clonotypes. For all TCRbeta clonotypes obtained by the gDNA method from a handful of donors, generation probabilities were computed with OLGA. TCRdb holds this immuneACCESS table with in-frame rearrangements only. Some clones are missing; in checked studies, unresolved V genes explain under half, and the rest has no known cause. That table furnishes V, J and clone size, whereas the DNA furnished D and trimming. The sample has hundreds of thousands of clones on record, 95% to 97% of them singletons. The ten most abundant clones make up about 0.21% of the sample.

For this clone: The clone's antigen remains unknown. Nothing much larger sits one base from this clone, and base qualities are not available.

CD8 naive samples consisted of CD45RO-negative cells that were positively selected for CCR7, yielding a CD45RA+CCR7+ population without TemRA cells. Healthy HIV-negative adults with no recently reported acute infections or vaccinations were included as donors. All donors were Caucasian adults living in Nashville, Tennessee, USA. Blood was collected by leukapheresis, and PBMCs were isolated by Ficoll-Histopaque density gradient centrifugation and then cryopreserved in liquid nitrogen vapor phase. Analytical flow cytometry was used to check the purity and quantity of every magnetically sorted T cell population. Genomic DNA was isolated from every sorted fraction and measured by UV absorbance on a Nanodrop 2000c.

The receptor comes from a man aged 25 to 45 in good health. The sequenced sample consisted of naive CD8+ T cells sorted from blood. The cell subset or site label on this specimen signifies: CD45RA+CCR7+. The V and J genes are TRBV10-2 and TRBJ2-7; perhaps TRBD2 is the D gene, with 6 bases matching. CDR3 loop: CASGIPGSWRYEQYF. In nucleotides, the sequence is TGCGCCAGCGGGATACCCGGGAGTTGGCGCTACGAGCAGTACTTC.